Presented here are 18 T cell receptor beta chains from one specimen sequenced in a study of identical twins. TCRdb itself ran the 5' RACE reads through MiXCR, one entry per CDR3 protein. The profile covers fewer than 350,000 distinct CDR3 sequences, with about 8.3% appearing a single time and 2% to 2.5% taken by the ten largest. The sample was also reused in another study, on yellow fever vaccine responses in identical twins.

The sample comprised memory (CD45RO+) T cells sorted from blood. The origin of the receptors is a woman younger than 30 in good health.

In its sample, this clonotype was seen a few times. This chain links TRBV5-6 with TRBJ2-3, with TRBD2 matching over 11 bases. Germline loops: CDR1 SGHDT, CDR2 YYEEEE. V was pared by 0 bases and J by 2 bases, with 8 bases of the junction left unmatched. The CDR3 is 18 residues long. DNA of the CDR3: TGTGCCAGCAGCTTGGGAACTAGCGGGGGTTACTACACAGATACGCAGTATTTT. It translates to CASSLGTSGGYYTDTQYF.

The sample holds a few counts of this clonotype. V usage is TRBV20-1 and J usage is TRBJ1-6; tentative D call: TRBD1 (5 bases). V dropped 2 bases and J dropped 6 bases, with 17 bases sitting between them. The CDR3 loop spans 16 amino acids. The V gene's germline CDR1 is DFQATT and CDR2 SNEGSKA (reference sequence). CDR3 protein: CSARRGREPGNSPLHF. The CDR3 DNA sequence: TGCAGTGCTAGAAGGGGCAGGGAACCCGGTAATTCACCCCTCCACTTT.

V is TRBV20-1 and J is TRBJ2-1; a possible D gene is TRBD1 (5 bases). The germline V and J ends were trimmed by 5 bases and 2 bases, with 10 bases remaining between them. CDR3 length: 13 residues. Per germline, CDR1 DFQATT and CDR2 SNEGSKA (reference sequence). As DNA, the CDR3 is TGCAGTGCTTTAAGGGGAACCTACAATGAGCAGTTCTTC. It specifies CSALRGTYNEQFF.

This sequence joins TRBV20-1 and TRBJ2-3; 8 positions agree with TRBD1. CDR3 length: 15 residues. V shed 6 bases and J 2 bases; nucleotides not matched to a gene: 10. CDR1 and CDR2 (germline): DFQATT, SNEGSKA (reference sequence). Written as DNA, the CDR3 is TGCAGTGCCTTACCGGGGACAGGAGACACAGATACGCAGTATTTT. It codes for CSALPGTGDTDTQYF.

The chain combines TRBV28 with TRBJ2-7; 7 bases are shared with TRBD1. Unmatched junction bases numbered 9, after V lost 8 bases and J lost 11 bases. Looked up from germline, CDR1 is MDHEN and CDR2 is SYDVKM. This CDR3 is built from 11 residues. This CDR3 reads CASALTGSEYF. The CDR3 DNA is TGTGCCAGCGCTTTGACAGGGTCGGAGTACTTC.

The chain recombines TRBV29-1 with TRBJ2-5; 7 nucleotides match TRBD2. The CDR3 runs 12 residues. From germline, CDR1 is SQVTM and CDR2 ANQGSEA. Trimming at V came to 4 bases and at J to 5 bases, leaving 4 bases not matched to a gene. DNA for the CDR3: TGCAGCGTTGCCGGGGGGACGGAGACCCAGTACTTC. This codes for CSVAGGTETQYF.

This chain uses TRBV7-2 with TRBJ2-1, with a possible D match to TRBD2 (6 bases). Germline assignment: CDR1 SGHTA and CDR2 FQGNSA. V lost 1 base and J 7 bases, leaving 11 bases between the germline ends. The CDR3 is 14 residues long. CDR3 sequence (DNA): TGTGCCAGCAGCTTAGTAGGCCTAGCGAATGAGCAGTTCTTC. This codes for CASSLVGLANEQFF.

The CDR3 reads CASSIEGVGTGGSGNEQFF. The CDR3 DNA reads as TGTGCCAGTAGTATTGAGGGTGTGGGGACAGGGGGCTCTGGGAATGAGCAGTTCTTC. The chain uses TRBV19 and TRBJ2-1; 12 bases agree with TRBD1. Losses at the gene ends were 3 bases for V and 7 bases for J; bases not matched to a gene: 16. CDR3 length: 19 residues. Germline CDR1 reads LNHDA; CDR2 reads SQIVND (reference sequence). Based on the CDR3 plus reference TRBV19 and TRBJ2-1, the full variable domain is DGGITQSPKYLFRKEGQNVTLSCEQNLNHDAMYWYRQDPGQGLRLIYYSQIVNDFQKGDIAEGYSVSREKKESFPLTVTSAQKNPTAFYLCASSIEGVGTGGSGNEQFFGPGTRLTVL.

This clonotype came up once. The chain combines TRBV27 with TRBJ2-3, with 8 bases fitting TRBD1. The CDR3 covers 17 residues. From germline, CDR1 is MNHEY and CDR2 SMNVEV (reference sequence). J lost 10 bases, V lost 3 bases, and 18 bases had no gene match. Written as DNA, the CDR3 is TGTGCCAGCAGTTTCCCTCCCCGACAGGGGACGGCGGGCGCGCAGTATTTT. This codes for CASSFPPRQGTAGAQYF.

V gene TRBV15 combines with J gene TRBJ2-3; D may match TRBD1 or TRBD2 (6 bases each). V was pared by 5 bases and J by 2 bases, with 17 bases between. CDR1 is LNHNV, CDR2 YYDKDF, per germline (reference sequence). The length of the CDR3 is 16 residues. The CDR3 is CATSRGPWGLTDTQYF. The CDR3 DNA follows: TGTGCCACCAGCCGGGGGCCTTGGGGTCTCACAGATACGCAGTATTTT.

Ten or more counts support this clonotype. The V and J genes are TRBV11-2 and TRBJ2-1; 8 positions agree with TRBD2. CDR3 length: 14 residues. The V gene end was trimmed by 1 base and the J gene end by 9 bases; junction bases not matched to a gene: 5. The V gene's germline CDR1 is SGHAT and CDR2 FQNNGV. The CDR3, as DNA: TGTGCCAGCAGCTTAGCGGGAGGGTCGGGTGAGCAGTTCTTC. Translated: CASSLAGGSGEQFF.

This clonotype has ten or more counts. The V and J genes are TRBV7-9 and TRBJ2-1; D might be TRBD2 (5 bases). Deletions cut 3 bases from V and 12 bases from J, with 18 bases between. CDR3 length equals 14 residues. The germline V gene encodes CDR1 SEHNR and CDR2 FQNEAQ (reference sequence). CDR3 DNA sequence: TGTGCCAGCAGCTTTGGAGGCTTGGGTTTGCTGCAGTTCTTC. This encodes CASSFGGLGLLQFF.

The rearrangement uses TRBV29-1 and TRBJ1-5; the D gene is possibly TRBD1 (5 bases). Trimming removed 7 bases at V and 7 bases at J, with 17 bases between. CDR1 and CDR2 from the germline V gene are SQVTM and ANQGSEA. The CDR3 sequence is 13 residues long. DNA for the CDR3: TGCAGCGCCCAAAGCGGGGACCGGCAGCCCCAGCATTTT. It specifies CSAQSGDRQPQHF.

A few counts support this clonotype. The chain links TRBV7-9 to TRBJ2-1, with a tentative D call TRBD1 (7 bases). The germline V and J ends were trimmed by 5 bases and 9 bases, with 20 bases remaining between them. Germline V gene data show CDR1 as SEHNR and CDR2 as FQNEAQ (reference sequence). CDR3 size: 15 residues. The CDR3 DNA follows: TGTGCCAGCAGCCCCCTCGGGCGGGACAGTAGTGAGCAGTTCTTC. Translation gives CASSPLGRDSSEQFF.

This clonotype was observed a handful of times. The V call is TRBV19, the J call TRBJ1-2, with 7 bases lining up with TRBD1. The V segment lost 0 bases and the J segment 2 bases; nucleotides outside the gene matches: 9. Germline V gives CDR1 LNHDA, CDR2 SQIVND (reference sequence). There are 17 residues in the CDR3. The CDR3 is CASSIDEGGRRNYGYTF. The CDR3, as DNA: TGTGCCAGTAGTATAGATGAAGGGGGCCGGCGGAACTATGGCTACACCTTC.

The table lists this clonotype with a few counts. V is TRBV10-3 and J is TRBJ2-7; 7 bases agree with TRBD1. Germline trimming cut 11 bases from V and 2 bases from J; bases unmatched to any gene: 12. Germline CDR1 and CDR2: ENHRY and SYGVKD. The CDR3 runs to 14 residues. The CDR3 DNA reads TGTGCCGTTGCTACAGGGGAAAGGGCCTACGAGCAGTACTTC. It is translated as CAVATGERAYEQYF.

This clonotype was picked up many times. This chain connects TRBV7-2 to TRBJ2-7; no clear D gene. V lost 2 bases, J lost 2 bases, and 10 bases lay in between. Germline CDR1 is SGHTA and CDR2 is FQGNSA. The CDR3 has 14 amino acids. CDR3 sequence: CASSLSRGPYEQYF. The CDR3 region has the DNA TGTGCCAGCAGCTTATCTCGCGGTCCCTACGAGCAGTACTTC.

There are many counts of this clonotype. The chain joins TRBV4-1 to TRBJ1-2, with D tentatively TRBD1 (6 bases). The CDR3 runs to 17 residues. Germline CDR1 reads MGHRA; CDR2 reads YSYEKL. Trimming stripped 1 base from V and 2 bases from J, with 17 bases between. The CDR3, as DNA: TGCGCCAGCAGCCAAGCGAATCTTGGGGGCGGGAACTATGGCTACACCTTC. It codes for CASSQANLGGGNYGYTF.